The 30 T cell receptor beta chains below were found in one sample sequenced in a study of blood T cells in healthy people across ages. Combining a sample-barcoded 5' primer with a J-beta primer mix, a second PCR ran for about 7 to 12 cycles. MiXCR, run by TCRdb on the 5' RACE reads, gives a single entry per CDR3 protein. The sample shows about 1 million distinct CDR3 sequences, 40% to 55% of them seen only once. The specimen was blood. Receptor source: a woman aged 55-70 years in good health.

The sample holds a few counts of this clonotype. The chain is built from TRBV5-1 and TRBJ2-1, with D perhaps TRBD2 (6 bases). The V end lost 6 bases, the J end lost 7 bases, and 14 bases lay between the germline ends. This CDR3 spans 13 amino acids. Germline assignment: CDR1 SGHRS and CDR2 YFSETQ. The CDR3 is CASTSGQGNEQFF. DNA for the CDR3: TGCGCCAGCACGAGCGGGCAAGGAAATGAGCAGTTCTTC.

This clonotype was found a few times. The chain joins TRBV6-5 to TRBJ2-1; no clear D gene. This CDR3 is built from 17 residues. Deletions cut 4 bases from V and 0 bases from J, with 16 bases between. Germline CDR1 MNHEY, CDR2 SVGAGI. The CDR3 is CASSFAQHFSSYNEQFF. The DNA for the CDR3 is TGTGCCAGCAGTTTCGCACAGCATTTTAGCTCCTACAATGAGCAGTTCTTC.

This clonotype was counted ten times or more. CDR3 in amino acids: CSVTKLGGRAVKNIQYF. In DNA form, the CDR3 reads TGCAGTGTAACCAAGCTAGGTGGGAGGGCCGTAAAAAACATTCAGTACTTC. V is TRBV20-1 and J is TRBJ2-4; 7 bases agree with TRBD2. Germline CDR1 DFQATT, CDR2 SNEGSKA (reference sequence). V shed 7 bases, J shed 4 bases, and the junction held 19 bases outside the gene matches. This CDR3 has 17 amino acids.

The table lists this clonotype with a few counts. This rearrangement joins TRBV15 to TRBJ1-2, with 7 positions matching TRBD1. V was clipped by 1 base and J by 7 bases; unmatched bases: 15. This CDR3 has 17 residues. The germline CDR1 and CDR2 sequences are LNHNV and YYDKDF (reference sequence). The CDR3 DNA reads TGTGCCACCAGCAGAGCCCACGCAGGGGGAGGTTTTCGTGGCTACACCTTC. It encodes CATSRAHAGGGFRGYTF.

V and J are TRBV4-3 and TRBJ2-5, with 7 bases fitting TRBD2. This CDR3 spans 15 amino acids. The J segment lost 1 base and the V segment lost 5 bases, leaving 7 bases of the junction unmatched. Germline assignment: CDR1 LGHNA and CDR2 YSLEER. DNA of the CDR3: TGCGCCAGCAGCGTCAATGGGGGGGTCCAAGAGACCCAGTACTTC. This translates into CASSVNGGVQETQYF.

Concerning this clonotype: A much larger clone is a single base away; this may be a read error. The CDR3 coding sequence is TGTGCCAGCAGTAATGACGAGAGTGAGCAGTTCTTC. Its protein product is CASSNDESEQFF. J is TRBJ2-1 and V is TRBV7-2; no clear D. This CDR3 comprises 12 residues. Per the germline V gene, CDR1 is SGHTA and CDR2 is FQGNSA. Trimming pared 6 bases from V and 9 bases from J, leaving 12 bases between. Full variable domain (remainder filled in from reference TRBV7-2 and TRBJ2-1): GAGVSQSPSNKVTEKGKDVELRCDPISGHTALYWYRQSLGQGLEFLIYFQGNSAPDKSGLPSDRFSAERTGGSVSTLTIQRTQQEDSAVYLCASSNDESEQFFGPGTRLTVL.

This clonotype appeared a single time. The chain recombines TRBV20-1 with TRBJ2-3; the match to TRBD2 covers 10 bases. The J segment lost 0 bases and the V segment lost 3 bases, leaving 6 bases of the junction unmatched. The germline CDR1 and CDR2 sequences are DFQATT and SNEGSKA (reference sequence). This CDR3 spans 16 amino acids. CDR3: CSASVIAGGSTDTQYF. In nucleotides, the CDR3 is TGCAGTGCTAGTGTTATAGCGGGGGGTAGCACAGATACGCAGTATTTT.

This chain connects TRBV5-6 to TRBJ2-1, with unresolved D. CDR3 size: 13 residues. V was shortened by 0 bases and J by 7 bases, with 8 bases between the two germline ends. The germline V gene encodes CDR1 SGHDT and CDR2 YYEEEE. This CDR3 is CASSLALHNEQFF. CDR3 DNA sequence: TGTGCCAGCAGCTTGGCCTTACATAATGAGCAGTTCTTC.

The chain combines TRBV28 with TRBJ2-5; TRBD2 agrees at 13 bases. The J call may be incorrect, as the DNA end agrees better with TRBJ2-7. There are 15 residues in the CDR3. Germline V gene data show CDR1 as MDHEN and CDR2 as SYDVKM. Here the CDR3 reads CASSHGLAGAAEQYF. DNA of the CDR3: TGTGCCAGCAGTCACGGACTAGCGGGAGCTGCCGAGCAGTACTTC.

At least ten counts were recorded for this clonotype. The rearrangement uses TRBV7-2 and TRBJ1-2; D remains ambiguous. This CDR3 has 12 amino acids. Germline V gives CDR1 SGHTA, CDR2 FQGNSA. Between the trimmed V and J ends, which lost 3 bases and 6 bases, there was a span of 8 bases. In nucleotides, the CDR3 is TGTGCCAGCAGCTTTGTACGCGATGGCTACACCTTC. Amino acid sequence: CASSFVRDGYTF.

This clonotype was observed a handful of times. V is TRBV27 and J is TRBJ2-4, with 13 bases fitting TRBD2. The better agreement between TRBJ2-7 and the DNA end casts doubt on the J call. The germline gives CDR1 MNHEY, CDR2 SMNVEV (reference sequence). The CDR3 is 18 amino acids. The CDR3 sequence is CASSLGTSGTWGAFEQYF. Written as DNA, the CDR3 is TGTGCCAGCAGCCTCGGGACTAGCGGGACCTGGGGGGCCTTCGAGCAGTACTTC.

This clonotype has at least ten counts. The V gene is TRBV25-1, the J gene TRBJ2-6, with D unresolved. CDR1 MGHDK and CDR2 SYGVNS come from the germline V gene. V was clipped by 8 bases and J by 0 bases, with 5 bases between them. This CDR3 has 13 residues. This chain's CDR3 is CASAASGANVLTF. CDR3 nucleotides: TGTGCCAGCGCAGCCTCTGGGGCCAACGTCCTGACTTTC.

The chain has TRBV7-3 and TRBJ2-3; D may correspond to TRBD1 or TRBD2 (5 bases each). The CDR3 is 16 residues long. CDR1 and CDR2 (germline): SGHTA, FQGTGA. V was clipped by 4 bases and J by 2 bases, with 16 bases between them. The CDR3 DNA is TGTGCCAGCAGCTCGTCCGGGCTCGGGGCCACAGATACGCAGTATTTT. It yields the protein CASSSSGLGATDTQYF.

Comment on this clonotype: The junction and the germline gene differ at one end; a read error may be behind it. The chain combines TRBV24-1 with TRBJ1-1, with TRBD1 identical over 10 bases. This CDR3 has 16 residues. CDR1 and CDR2 (germline): KGHDR, SFDVKD. The CDR3 DNA follows: TGTGCCACCAGTGGCGGGACAGGGGCCATGAACACTGGAGCTTTCTTT. The encoded protein is CATSGGTGAMNTGAFF.

This clonotype showed up just a few times. The rearrangement joins TRBV6-5 to TRBJ2-1; D might be TRBD1 or TRBD2, each matching 5 bases. This CDR3 has 13 residues. Germline lookup yields CDR1 MNHEY and CDR2 SVGAGI. The germline V and J ends were trimmed by 4 bases and 13 bases, with 17 bases remaining between them. The CDR3, as DNA: TGTGCCAGCAGTTCAGGTCGGGACCTTCCACAGTTCTTC. As protein: CASSSGRDLPQFF.

This clonotype was recorded a few times. The V call is TRBV6-1, the J call TRBJ2-1; 12 positions agree with TRBD2. The CDR3 is 19 residues long. The V gene end was trimmed by 6 bases and the J gene end by 0 bases; junction bases not matched to a gene: 12. The V gene's germline CDR1 is MNHNS and CDR2 SASEGT. CDR3: CASSPRRLAGASSYNEQFF. CDR3 DNA sequence: TGTGCCAGCAGCCCCCGACGACTAGCGGGAGCCTCCTCCTACAATGAGCAGTTCTTC.

This clonotype was picked up many times. V and J are TRBV20-1 and TRBJ2-7, with D possibly being TRBD2 (6 bases). The CDR3 sequence is 13 residues long. Germline lookup yields CDR1 DFQATT and CDR2 SNEGSKA (reference sequence). V lost 2 bases, J lost 7 bases, and 15 bases lay in between. The CDR3 is CSARPGTAGEQYF. The CDR3 DNA reads as TGCAGTGCTAGACCTGGGACCGCGGGAGAGCAGTACTTC.

About this clonotype: One junction end disagrees with the germline gene, perhaps due to a read error. This chain connects TRBV20-1 to TRBJ2-5; TRBD2 matches at 11 bases. CDR1 and CDR2 from the germline V gene are DFQATT and SNEGSKA (reference sequence). This CDR3 has 16 amino acids. CDR3 residues: CSTRGFGTSGQETQYF. The CDR3 region has the DNA TGCAGTACTAGAGGATTTGGGACTAGCGGACAAGAGACCCAGTACTTC.

This clonotype was observed at least ten times. CDR3 region: CASSLGRGVDSPLHF. DNA for the CDR3: TGTGCCAGCAGCTTAGGAAGGGGAGTCGATTCACCCCTCCACTTT. The chain links TRBV7-3 to TRBJ1-6, with D tentatively TRBD1 (5 bases). The CDR3 is 15 residues long. CDR1 and CDR2 from the germline V gene are SGHTA and FQGTGA. Trimming stripped 2 bases from V and 8 bases from J, with 13 bases between.

This clonotype has a handful of counts. CDR3 DNA: TGCAGTGCTGGGACTTCTTCCGAGCAGTACTTC. It yields the protein CSAGTSSEQYF. J is TRBJ2-5 and V is TRBV20-1; perhaps TRBD2 as D (6 bases). The J call is in doubt because the DNA end fits TRBJ2-7 better. The CDR3 is made up of 11 amino acids. Germline CDR1 and CDR2: DFQATT and SNEGSKA (reference sequence).

CDR3 bases: TGCAGTGCTACAGTGACAGGCAGTCAGCCCCAGCATTTT. Protein product: CSATVTGSQPQHF. This chain links TRBV20-1 with TRBJ1-5; TRBD1 might be the D (6 bases). Germline CDR1 reads DFQATT; CDR2 reads SNEGSKA (reference sequence). This CDR3 spans 13 amino acids. Trimming stripped 4 bases from V and 6 bases from J, with 13 bases between.

The chain combines TRBV12-5 with TRBJ1-2, with D perhaps matching TRBD1 (6 bases). Trimming took off 4 bases at V and 4 bases at J, with 16 bases between the two ends. The V gene's germline CDR1 is LGHNT and CDR2 FRNRAP. There are 15 residues in the CDR3. Here the CDR3 reads CASGSIKTGGYGYTF. The CDR3 coding sequence is TGTGCTAGTGGTTCAATAAAGACAGGTGGCTATGGCTACACCTTC.

V is TRBV6-6 and J is TRBJ2-2; 7 bases align to TRBD2. Looked up from germline, CDR1 is MNHNY and CDR2 is SVGAGI (reference sequence). With V trimmed by 5 bases and J by 2 bases, 2 bases remained unmatched. This CDR3 has 14 residues. Here the CDR3 reads CASSASGNTGELFF. The CDR3, as DNA: TGTGCCAGCAGTGCTAGCGGAAACACCGGGGAGCTGTTTTTT.

This clonotype was found a few times. The rearrangement links TRBV20-1 to TRBJ2-4; 8 bases are shared with TRBD1. CDR1 and CDR2 from the germline V gene are DFQATT and SNEGSKA (reference sequence). The V segment lost 3 bases and the J segment 0 bases; nucleotides outside the gene matches: 4. This CDR3 spans 15 amino acids. In DNA, the CDR3 is TGCAGTGCTAGCTCGCAGGGGGCAGCCAAAAACATTCAGTACTTC. It translates to CSASSQGAAKNIQYF.

This clonotype was counted only a few times. The genes are TRBV7-9 and TRBJ2-1; TRBD2 aligns across 11 bases. The V and J ends lost 6 bases and 6 bases, in that order; junction bases with no gene match: 7. Germline CDR1 and CDR2: SEHNR and FQNEAQ (reference sequence). This CDR3 contains 15 residues. The CDR3 sequence is CASSPLAGGRNEQFF. CDR3 DNA: TGTGCCAGCAGTCCTCTAGCGGGAGGACGCAATGAGCAGTTCTTC. Filled out from reference TRBV7-9 and TRBJ2-1, the complete variable domain reads DTGVSQNPRHKITKRGQNVTFRCDPISEHNRLYWYRQTLGQGPEFLTYFQNEAQLEKSRLLSDRFSAERPKGSFSTLEIQRTEQGDSAMYLCASSPLAGGRNEQFFGPGTRLTVL.

The chain couples TRBV12-3 or TRBV12-4 to TRBJ2-7; 11 positions match TRBD2. The V and J ends lost 5 bases and 3 bases, in that order; junction bases with no gene match: 12. The CDR3 loop spans 17 amino acids. CDR3 sequence: CASSQFGGTSGFYEQYF. As DNA, the CDR3 is TGTGCCAGCAGTCAGTTTGGGGGGACTAGCGGTTTCTACGAGCAGTACTTC.

This sequence joins TRBV13 and TRBJ2-7; 11 positions match TRBD2. V gave up 3 bases and J gave up 4 bases; unmatched junction bases: 8. The CDR3 consists of 16 residues. Germline values: CDR1 PRHDT, CDR2 FYEKMQ (reference sequence). As DNA, the CDR3 is TGTGCCAGCAGCTTCACGTCGATAGCGGGAGGGTACGAGCAGTACTTC. It specifies CASSFTSIAGGYEQYF. Based on the CDR3 plus reference TRBV13 and TRBJ2-7, the full variable domain is AAGVIQSPRHLIKEKRETATLKCYPIPRHDTVYWYQQGPGQDPQFLISFYEKMQSDKGSIPDRFSAQQFSDYHSELNMSSLELGDSALYFCASSFTSIAGGYEQYFGPGTRLTVT.

The rearrangement joins TRBV7-9 to TRBJ1-1, with 7 bases identical to TRBD1. Germline-derived CDR1 and CDR2 are SEHNR and FQNEAQ (reference sequence). The CDR3 is 14 amino acids. Losses at the gene ends were 4 bases for V and 1 base for J; bases not matched to a gene: 3. Here the CDR3 DNA reads TGTGCCAGCAGCTGGGGACAGCAGAACACTGAAGCTTTCTTT. Amino acid sequence: CASSWGQQNTEAFF.

This clonotype was picked up a small number of times. The gene calls are TRBV3-1 and TRBJ2-5; D gene unclear. CDR1 LGHDT and CDR2 YNNKEL come from the germline V gene (reference sequence). The CDR3 length is 16 residues. V lost 1 base and J 1 base, leaving 13 bases between the germline ends. The CDR3 spells CASSQVIGQVQETQYF. In nucleotides, the CDR3 is TGTGCCAGCAGCCAAGTGATTGGGCAAGTCCAAGAGACCCAGTACTTC.

Only a few counts were recorded for this clonotype. This chain links TRBV27 with TRBJ2-1; unclear D gene. Germline CDR1 is MNHEY and CDR2 is SMNVEV (reference sequence). The V and J ends lost 7 bases and 6 bases respectively, with 25 bases between them. The CDR3 is 17 residues long. The CDR3 protein is CASTLTGGPGRRNEQFF. The CDR3, as DNA: TGTGCCAGCACCCTAACCGGCGGACCGGGCCGACGCAATGAGCAGTTCTTC.